Included here is one T cell receptor (beta chain) sequence, with context. The V end was cut by 7 bases, the J end by 0 bases, with 6 bases between. This CDR3 has 13 residues. The source of the sample is a study of T cells after yellow fever vaccination. In TCRdb, the 5' RACE reads were re-called with MiXCR into one record per CDR3 protein. The sample holds a few hundred thousand distinct CDR3 sequences, less than 20% seen once. This specimen was PBMCs, taken less than 6 days after the first yellow fever vaccination. V is TRBV12-3 or TRBV12-4 and J is TRBJ2-2; D is ambiguous. The sequence came from a man aged 18-30 years who received the YFV17D yellow fever vaccine. CDR3: CASTQTNTGELFF. The DNA for the CDR3 is TGTGCCAGCACACAGACGAACACCGGGGAGCTGTTTTTT.